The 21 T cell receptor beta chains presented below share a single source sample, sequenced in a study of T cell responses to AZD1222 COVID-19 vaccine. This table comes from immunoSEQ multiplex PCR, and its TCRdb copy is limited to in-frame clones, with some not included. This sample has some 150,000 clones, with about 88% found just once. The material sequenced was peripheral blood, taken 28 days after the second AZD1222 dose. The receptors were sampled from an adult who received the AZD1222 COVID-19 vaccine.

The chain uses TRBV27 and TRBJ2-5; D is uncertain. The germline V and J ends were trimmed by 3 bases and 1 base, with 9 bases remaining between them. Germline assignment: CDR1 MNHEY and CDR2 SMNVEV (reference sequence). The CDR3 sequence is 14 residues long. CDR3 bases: TGTGCCAGCAGTTTCCGAGACTCCCAAGAGACCCAGTACTTC. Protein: CASSFRDSQETQYF.

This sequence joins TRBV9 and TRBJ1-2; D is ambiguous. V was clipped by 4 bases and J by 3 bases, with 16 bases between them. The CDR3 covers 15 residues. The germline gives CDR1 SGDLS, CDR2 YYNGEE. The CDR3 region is CASSRSPDADYGYTF. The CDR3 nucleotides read TGTGCCAGCAGCAGATCCCCGGACGCCGACTATGGCTACACCTTC.

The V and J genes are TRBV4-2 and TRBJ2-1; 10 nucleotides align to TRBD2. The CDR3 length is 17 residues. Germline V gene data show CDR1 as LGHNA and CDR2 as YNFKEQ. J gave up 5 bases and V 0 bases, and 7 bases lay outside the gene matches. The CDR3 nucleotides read TGTGCCAGCAGCCAAGATGCTGGACTAGCGGTTAACAATGAGCAGTTCTTC. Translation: CASSQDAGLAVNNEQFF.

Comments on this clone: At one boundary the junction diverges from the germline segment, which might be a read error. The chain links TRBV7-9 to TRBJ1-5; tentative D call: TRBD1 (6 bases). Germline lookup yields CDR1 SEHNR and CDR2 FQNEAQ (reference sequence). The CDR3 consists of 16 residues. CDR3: CTSSLAGVGSNQPQHF. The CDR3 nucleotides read TGTACCAGCAGCTTAGCAGGGGTCGGAAGCAATCAGCCCCAGCATTTT.

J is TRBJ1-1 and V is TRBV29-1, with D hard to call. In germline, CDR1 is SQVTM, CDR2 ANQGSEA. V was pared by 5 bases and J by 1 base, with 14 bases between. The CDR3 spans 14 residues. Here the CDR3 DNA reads TGCAGCGTTCGTACCCGACTGGGGAACACTGAAGCTTTCTTT. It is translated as CSVRTRLGNTEAFF.

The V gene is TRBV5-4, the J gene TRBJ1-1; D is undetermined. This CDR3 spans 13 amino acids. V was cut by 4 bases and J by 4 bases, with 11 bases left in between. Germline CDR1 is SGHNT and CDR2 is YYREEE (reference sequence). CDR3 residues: CASSKERGTEAFF. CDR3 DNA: TGTGCCAGCAGCAAAGAGCGCGGCACTGAAGCTTTCTTT.

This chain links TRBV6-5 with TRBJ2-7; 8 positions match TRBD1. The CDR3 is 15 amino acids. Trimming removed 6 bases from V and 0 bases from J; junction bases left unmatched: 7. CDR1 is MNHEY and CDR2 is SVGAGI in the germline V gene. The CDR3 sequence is CASSQGAFLSYEQYF. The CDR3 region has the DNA TGTGCCAGCAGCCAGGGGGCCTTCCTCTCCTACGAGCAGTACTTC.

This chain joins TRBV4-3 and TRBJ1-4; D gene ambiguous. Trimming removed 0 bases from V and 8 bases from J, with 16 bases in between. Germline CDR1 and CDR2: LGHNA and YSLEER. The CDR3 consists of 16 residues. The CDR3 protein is CASSQDRSPRGEKLFF. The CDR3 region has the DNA TGCGCCAGCAGCCAAGATCGTAGTCCCCGAGGGGAAAAACTGTTTTTT.

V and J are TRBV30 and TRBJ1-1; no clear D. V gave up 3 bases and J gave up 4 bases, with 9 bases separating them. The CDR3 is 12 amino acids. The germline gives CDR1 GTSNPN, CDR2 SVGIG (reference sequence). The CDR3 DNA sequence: TGTGCCTGGAGGGATGGTGCCACTGAAGCTTTCTTT. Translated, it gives CAWRDGATEAFF. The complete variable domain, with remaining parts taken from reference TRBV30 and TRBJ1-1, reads SQTIHQWPATLVQPVGSPLSLECTVEGTSNPNLYWYRQAAGRGLQLLFYSVGIGQISSEVPQNLSASRPQDRQFILSSKKLLLSDSGFYLCAWRDGATEAFFGQGTRLTVV.

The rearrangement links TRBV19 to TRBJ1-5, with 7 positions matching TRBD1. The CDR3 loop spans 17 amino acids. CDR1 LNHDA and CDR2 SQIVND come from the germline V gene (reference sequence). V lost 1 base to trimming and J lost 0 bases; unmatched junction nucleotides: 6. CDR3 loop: CASSIGRQGYSNQPQHF. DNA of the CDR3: TGTGCCAGTAGTATAGGAAGACAGGGTTATAGCAATCAGCCCCAGCATTTT.

The CDR3 coding sequence is TGTGCCAGCAAAGTAGCCTATAATTCACCCCTCCACTTT. Translating gives CASKVAYNSPLHF. The J gene is TRBJ1-6, the V gene TRBV2; no firm D call. V was cut by 7 bases and J by 2 bases, with 6 bases left in between. This CDR3 is 13 amino acids long. CDR1 SNHLY and CDR2 FYNNEI come from the germline V gene.

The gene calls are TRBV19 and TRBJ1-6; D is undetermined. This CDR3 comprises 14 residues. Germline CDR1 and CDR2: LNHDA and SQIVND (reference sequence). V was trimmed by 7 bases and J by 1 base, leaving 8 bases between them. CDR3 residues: CASTALSYNSPLHF. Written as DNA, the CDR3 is TGTGCCAGTACGGCCCTATCCTATAATTCACCCCTCCACTTT.

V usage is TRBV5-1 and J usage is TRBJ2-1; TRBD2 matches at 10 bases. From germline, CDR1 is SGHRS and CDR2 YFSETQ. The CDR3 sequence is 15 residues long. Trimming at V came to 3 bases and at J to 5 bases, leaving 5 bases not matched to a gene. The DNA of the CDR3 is TGCGCCAGCAGCTCGAGGACTAGCGGCGACAATGAGCAGTTCTTC. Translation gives CASSSRTSGDNEQFF. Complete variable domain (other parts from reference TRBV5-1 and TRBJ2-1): KAGVTQTPRYLIKTRGQQVTLSCSPISGHRSVSWYQQTPGQGLQFLFEYFSETQRNKGNFPGRFSGRQFSNSRSEMNVSTLELGDSALYLCASSSRTSGDNEQFFGPGTRLTVL.

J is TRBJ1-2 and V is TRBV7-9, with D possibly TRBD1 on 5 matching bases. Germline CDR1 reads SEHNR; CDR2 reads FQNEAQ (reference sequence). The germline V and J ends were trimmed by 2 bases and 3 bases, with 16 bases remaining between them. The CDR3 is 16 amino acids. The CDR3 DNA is TGTGCCAGCAGCTTAAAGGCTCCGAGGGGCCACTATGGCTACACCTTC. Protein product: CASSLKAPRGHYGYTF.

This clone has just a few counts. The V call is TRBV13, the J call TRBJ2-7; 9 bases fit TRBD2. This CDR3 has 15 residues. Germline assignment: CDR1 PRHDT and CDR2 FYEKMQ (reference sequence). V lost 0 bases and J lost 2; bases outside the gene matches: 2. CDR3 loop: CASSLGLAGAYEQYF. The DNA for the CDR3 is TGTGCCAGCAGCTTAGGACTAGCGGGTGCCTACGAGCAGTACTTC.

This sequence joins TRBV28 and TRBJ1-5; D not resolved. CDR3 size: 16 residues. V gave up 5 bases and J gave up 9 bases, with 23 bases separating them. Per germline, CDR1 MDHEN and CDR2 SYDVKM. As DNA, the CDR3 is TGTGCCAGCAGTAACCTTGGCTCCCGGCTACGAGGGCCCCAGCATTTT. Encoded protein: CASSNLGSRLRGPQHF.

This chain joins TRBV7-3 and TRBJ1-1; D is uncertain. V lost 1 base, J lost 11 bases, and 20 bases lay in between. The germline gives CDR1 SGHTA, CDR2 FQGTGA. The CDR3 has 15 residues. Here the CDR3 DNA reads TGTGCCAGCAGCTTAAGCGGACCTTTATCCGGAGGGGCTTTCTTT. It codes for CASSLSGPLSGGAFF.

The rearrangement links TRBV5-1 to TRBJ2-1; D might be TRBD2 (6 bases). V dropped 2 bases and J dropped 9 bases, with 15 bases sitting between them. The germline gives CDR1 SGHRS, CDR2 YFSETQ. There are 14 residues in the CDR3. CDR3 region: CASSLGGTSGEQFF. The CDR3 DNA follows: TGCGCCAGCAGCTTAGGCGGGACCAGCGGTGAGCAGTTCTTC.

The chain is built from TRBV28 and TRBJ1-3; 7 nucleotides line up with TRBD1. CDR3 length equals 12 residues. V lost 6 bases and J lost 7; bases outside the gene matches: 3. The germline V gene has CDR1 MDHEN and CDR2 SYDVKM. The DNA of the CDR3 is TGTGCCAGCAGAGGGGGCCCTAACACCATATATTTT. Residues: CASRGGPNTIYF.

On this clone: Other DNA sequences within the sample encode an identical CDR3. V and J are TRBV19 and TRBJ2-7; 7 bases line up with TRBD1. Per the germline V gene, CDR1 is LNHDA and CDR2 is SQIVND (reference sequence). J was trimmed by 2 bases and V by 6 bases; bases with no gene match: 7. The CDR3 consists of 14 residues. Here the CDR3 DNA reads TGTGCCAGTAGCCTCGACAGGGCTACCTACGAGCAGTACTTC. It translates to CASSLDRATYEQYF.

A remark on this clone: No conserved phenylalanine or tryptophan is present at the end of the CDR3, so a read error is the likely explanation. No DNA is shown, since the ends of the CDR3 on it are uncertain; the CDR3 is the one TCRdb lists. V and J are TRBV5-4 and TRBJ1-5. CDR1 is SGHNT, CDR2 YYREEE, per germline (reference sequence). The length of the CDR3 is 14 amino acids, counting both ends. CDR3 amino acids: CASSLFILEALSVI.